Given below is one TCR beta chain in context. Its matching antigen is unknown. This sample stems from a study of chemoradiotherapy in HPV16-positive cancers. Overall study findings and caveats: During treatment, candidate HPV-specific clones and E7-related motifs expanded in tumor.

With 7 bases removed from V and 3 bases from J, the gap between germline ends came to 15 bases. The V gene's germline CDR1 is SNHLY and CDR2 FYNNEI. CDR3 length: 14 amino acids. Generated by immunoSEQ multiplex PCR, the TCRdb table keeps only in-frame clones and is missing some. The table records about 68,000 clones, about nine tenths of them present only once. V gene TRBV2 combines with J gene TRBJ1-2; no clear D. The origin of this receptor is a human donor with HPV-associated anogenital cancer. Source: blood, taken from a patient who underwent chemoradiotherapy. The CDR3 bases are TGTGCCAGCACCTCGTGGAGTGGTGACTATGGCTACACCTTC. It yields the protein CASTSWSGDYGYTF.